Listed below are T cell receptor beta chains from one sample, sequenced in a study of T cells after yellow fever vaccination. TCRdb reprocessed the 5' RACE reads via MiXCR and lists one record per CDR3 protein. The data hold 150,000 to 200,000 distinct CDR3 sequences, with 11% observed a single time. The input for sequencing was CD8+ T cells sorted from PBMCs, taken 15 days after the yellow fever booster vaccination. These receptors were obtained from a man younger than 35 who received the YFV17D yellow fever vaccine. Both conserved end residues are part of each CDR3. A D gene is named only where the DNA matches it firmly. Size is stated for part of the rows, as once, few or many counts, or as a class when the clone is expanded.

D,size,J,V,DNA,CDR3
TRBD2,few,TRBJ2-4,TRBV13,TGTGCCAGCAGCTTGGGTCGGGGGGACAAAAACATTCAGTACTTC,CASSLGRGDKNIQYF
TRBD2,medium-sized,TRBJ2-1,TRBV7-3,TGTGCCAGCAGCCTTGGACTAGCGGGGAACAATGAGCAGTTCTTC,CASSLGLAGNNEQFF
TRBD1,-,TRBJ1-1,TRBV4-3,TGCGCCAGCAGCCAATCTTATGACAGGGGAACTGAAGCTTTCTTT,CASSQSYDRGTEAFF
TRBD1,-,TRBJ1-4,TRBV4-3,TGCGCCAGCAGCCAAGGAATAGGACAGGGTGATGAAAAACTGTTTTTT,CASSQGIGQGDEKLFF
-,few,TRBJ2-7,TRBV12-3/TRBV12-4,TGTGCCAGCAGGGGGTCCTACGAGCAGTACTTC,CASRGSYEQYF
TRBD2,few,TRBJ2-1,TRBV29-1,TGCAGCGAACGGACTAGCGGGTACAATGAGCAGTTCTTC,CSERTSGYNEQFF
TRBD2,-,TRBJ2-1,TRBV4-1,TGCGCCAGCAGCCAAGTTGGTCCACTAGCGGGGAACAATGAGCAGTTCTTC,CASSQVGPLAGNNEQFF
-,few,TRBJ1-6,TRBV27,TGTGCCAGCTCCCTGGCGCCCCAGGGACCTGAGAGCTCCTATAATTCACCCCTCCACTTT,CASSLAPQGPESSYNSPLHF
-,many,TRBJ2-1,TRBV7-3,TGTGCCAGCAGCTTAAGCCCCCGCCCCTACAATGAGCAGTTCTTC,CASSLSPRPYNEQFF
TRBD1,-,TRBJ2-1,TRBV7-6,TGTGCCAGCAGCTCCCGCATGTCGACAGGGGCGCGGTTGGAGCAGTTCTTC,CASSSRMSTGARLEQFF
TRBD1,-,TRBJ2-2,TRBV29-1,TGCAGCGTTGAATCCGGGGACAGGGGGCAAACCGGGGAGCTGTTTTTT,CSVESGDRGQTGELFF